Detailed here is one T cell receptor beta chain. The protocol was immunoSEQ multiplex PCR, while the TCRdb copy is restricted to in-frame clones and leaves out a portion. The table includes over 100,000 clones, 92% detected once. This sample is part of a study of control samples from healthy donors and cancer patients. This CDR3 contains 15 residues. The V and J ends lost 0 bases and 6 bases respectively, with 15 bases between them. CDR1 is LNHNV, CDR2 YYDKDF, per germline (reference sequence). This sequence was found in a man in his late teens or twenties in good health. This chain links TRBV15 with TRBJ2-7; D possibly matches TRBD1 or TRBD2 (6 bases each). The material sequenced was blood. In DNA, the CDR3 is TGTGCCACCAGCAGAGATGAGGAGGGGGGTAGCGAGCAGTACTTC. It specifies CATSRDEEGGSEQYF.